This TCR beta chain is from a study of T cell changes during pregnancy in multiple sclerosis. Per the germline V gene, CDR1 is MGHRA and CDR2 is YSYEKL. The CDR3 runs to 14 residues. Trimming left V 4 bases short and J 0 bases short, with 9 bases between. Method: immunoSEQ multiplex PCR; TCRdb's copy keeps in-frame clones and lacks some. Among about 130,000 clones listed, roughly 96% were seen once. This receptor was obtained from a female donor with multiple sclerosis, enrolled in a pregnancy study. Sample: peripheral blood, taken after pregnancy. The V gene is TRBV4-1, the J gene TRBJ1-2; D gene uncertain. In nucleotides, the CDR3 is TGCGCCAGCAGCCCCAGTCAAGCTAACTATGGCTACACCTTC. It is translated as CASSPSQANYGYTF.